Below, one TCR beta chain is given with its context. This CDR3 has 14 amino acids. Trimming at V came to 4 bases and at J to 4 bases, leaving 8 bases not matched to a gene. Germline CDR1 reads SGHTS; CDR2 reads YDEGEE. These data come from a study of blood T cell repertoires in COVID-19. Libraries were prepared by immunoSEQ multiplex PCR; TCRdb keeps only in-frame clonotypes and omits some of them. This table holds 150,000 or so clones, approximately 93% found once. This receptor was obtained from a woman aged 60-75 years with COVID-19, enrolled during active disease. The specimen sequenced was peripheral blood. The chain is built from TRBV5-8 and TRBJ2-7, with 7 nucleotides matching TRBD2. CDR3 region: CASSDRLAEYEQYF. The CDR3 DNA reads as TGTGCCAGCAGCGACAGACTAGCAGAGTACGAGCAGTACTTC. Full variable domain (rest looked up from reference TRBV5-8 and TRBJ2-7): EAGVTQSPTHLIKTRGQQATLRCSPISGHTSVYWYQQALGLGLQFLLWYDEGEERNRGNFPPRFSGRQFPNYSSELNVNALELEDSALYLCASSDRLAEYEQYFGPGTRLTVT.